A selection of T cell receptor beta chains follows, all from one sample in a study of T cell changes during pregnancy in multiple sclerosis. TCRdb keeps only in-frame clones here, not all; method: immunoSEQ multiplex PCR. The data contain some 47,000 clones, 95% to 96% of them singletons. The sample here was peripheral blood, taken in the second trimester of pregnancy. These receptors were collected from a female donor with multiple sclerosis, enrolled in a pregnancy study. Each CDR3 is given with its conserved first and last residue. D genes are given only for firm matches. Size is stated for part of the rows, as once, few or many counts, or as a class when the clone is expanded.

j_call	v_call	cdr3_length	d_call	clone_size	cdr3_aa	cdr3_nt
TRBJ2-3	TRBV7-2	16	TRBD2	.	CASSLVAGGFTDTQYF	TGTGCCAGCAGCTTAGTAGCGGGGGGTTTCACAGATACGCAGTATTTT
TRBJ2-1	TRBV4-1	15	TRBD1	.	CASSQESGGLNEQFF	TGCGCCAGCAGCCAAGAGTCAGGGGGCTTAAATGAGCAGTTCTTC
TRBJ1-2	TRBV6-1	15	.	.	CASSEGHSPNYGYTF	TGTGCCAGCAGTGAAGGGCACAGTCCGAACTATGGCTACACCTTC
TRBJ1-2	TRBV7-3	14	.	.	CASSSSSLDYGYTF	TGTGCCAGCAGCTCATCCAGCCTAGACTATGGCTACACCTTC
TRBJ1-1	TRBV7-9	15	TRBD1	.	CASSSWTGLDTEAFF	TGTGCCAGCAGCTCCTGGACAGGGTTGGACACTGAAGCTTTCTTT
TRBJ1-5	TRBV18	17	.	.	CASSPVGGGHSNQPQHF	TGTGCCAGCTCACCCGTCGGGGGAGGTCATAGCAATCAGCCCCAGCATTTT
TRBJ2-1	TRBV19	16	TRBD1	.	CASSMSGTGAYNEQFF	TGTGCCAGTAGTATGTCCGGGACAGGGGCCTACAATGAGCAGTTCTTC
TRBJ1-2	TRBV10-1	16	.	once	CASSEVGTKSNYGYTF	TGCGCCAGCAGTGAGGTGGGGACAAAGAGTAACTATGGCTACACCTTC
TRBJ1-2	TRBV7-9	14	TRBD1	.	CASSSNRGVSGYTF	TGTGCCAGCAGCTCAAACAGGGGAGTGAGTGGCTACACCTTC
TRBJ1-4	TRBV10-3	13	.	.	CAISEEGGAKLFF	TGTGCCATCAGTGAGGAGGGTGGTGCAAAACTGTTTTTT
TRBJ1-4	TRBV7-9	17	.	.	CASSFLPGGQGIVKLFF	TGTGCCAGCAGCTTCCTCCCCGGTGGGCAGGGTATTGTAAAACTGTTTTTT
TRBJ2-7	TRBV28	15	TRBD2	.	CASIGGVAGAYEQYF	TGTGCCAGCATTGGGGGGGTAGCGGGAGCCTACGAGCAGTACTTC
TRBJ2-5	TRBV9	16	TRBD2	.	CASSEGASGGAETQYF	TGTGCCAGCAGCGAGGGGGCTAGCGGGGGGGCTGAGACCCAGTACTTC
TRBJ1-1	TRBV7-9	14	.	.	CASSLNTGGTEAFF	TGTGCCAGCAGCTTAAACACGGGTGGGACTGAAGCTTTCTTT
TRBJ1-2	TRBV5-5	15	TRBD1	.	CASSTRQGLSYGYTF	TGTGCCAGCAGCACCAGACAGGGACTTTCCTATGGCTACACCTTC
TRBJ1-1	TRBV7-3	14	.	.	CASSSDTRGTEAFF	TGTGCCAGCAGCTCCGACACCCGAGGGACTGAAGCTTTCTTT
TRBJ2-7	TRBV7-6	12	.	.	CASSASGYEQYF	TGTGCCAGCAGCGCCTCGGGATACGAGCAGTACTTC
TRBJ2-1	TRBV18	16	TRBD2	.	CASSLELAGGVDEQFF	TGTGCCAGCTCACTCGAACTAGCGGGGGGCGTGGATGAGCAGTTCTTC
TRBJ2-5	TRBV5-1	18	TRBD2	.	CASSWGGLAGGPQETQYF	TGCGCCAGCAGCTGGGGGGGACTAGCGGGGGGCCCACAAGAGACCCAGTACTTC
TRBJ2-2	TRBV6-5	16	.	.	CASSYFPGASTGELFF	TGTGCCAGCAGTTACTTCCCAGGGGCCAGCACCGGGGAGCTGTTTTTT